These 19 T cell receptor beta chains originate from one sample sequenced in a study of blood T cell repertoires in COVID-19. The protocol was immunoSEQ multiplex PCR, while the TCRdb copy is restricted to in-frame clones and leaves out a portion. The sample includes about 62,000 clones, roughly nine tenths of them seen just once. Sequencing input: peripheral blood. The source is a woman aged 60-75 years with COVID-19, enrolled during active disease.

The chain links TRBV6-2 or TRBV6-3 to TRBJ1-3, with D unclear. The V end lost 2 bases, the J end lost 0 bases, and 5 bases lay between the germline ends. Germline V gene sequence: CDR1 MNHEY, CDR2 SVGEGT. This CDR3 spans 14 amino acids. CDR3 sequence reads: CASSYGLSGNTIYF. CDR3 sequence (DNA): TGTGCCAGCAGTTACGGACTCTCTGGAAACACCATATATTTT.

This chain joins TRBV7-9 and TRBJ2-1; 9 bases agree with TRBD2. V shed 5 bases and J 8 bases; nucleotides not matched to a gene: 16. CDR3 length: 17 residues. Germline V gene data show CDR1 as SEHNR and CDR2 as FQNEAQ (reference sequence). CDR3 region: CASSLRLGLAGRDEQFF. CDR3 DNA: TGTGCCAGCAGCCTTAGGTTGGGCCTAGCGGGAAGGGATGAGCAGTTCTTC.

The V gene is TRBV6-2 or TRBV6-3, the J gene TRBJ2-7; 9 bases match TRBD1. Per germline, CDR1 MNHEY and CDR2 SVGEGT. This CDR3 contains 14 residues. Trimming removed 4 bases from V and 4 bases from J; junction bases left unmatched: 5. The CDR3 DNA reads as TGTGCCAGCAGTTCGACAGGGGGGCCATACGAGCAGTACTTC. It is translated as CASSSTGGPYEQYF.

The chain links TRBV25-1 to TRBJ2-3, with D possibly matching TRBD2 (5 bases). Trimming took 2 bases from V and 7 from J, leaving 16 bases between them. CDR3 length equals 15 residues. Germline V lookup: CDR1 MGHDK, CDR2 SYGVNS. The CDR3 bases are TGTGCCAGCAGTGAACCTCGGGTCCCGGGAAATACGCAGTATTTT. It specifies CASSEPRVPGNTQYF.

This chain's CDR3 is CASSSDRINSPLHF. The CDR3 nucleotides are TGTGCCAGCAGCTCGGACAGGATTAATTCACCCCTCCACTTT. This sequence joins TRBV3-1 (or the pseudogene TRBV3-2) and TRBJ1-6, with 7 bases identical to TRBD1. The CDR3 runs 14 residues. The V and J ends lost 5 bases and 6 bases, in that order; junction bases with no gene match: 4. Germline-derived CDR1 and CDR2 are LGHDT and YNNKEL (reference sequence).

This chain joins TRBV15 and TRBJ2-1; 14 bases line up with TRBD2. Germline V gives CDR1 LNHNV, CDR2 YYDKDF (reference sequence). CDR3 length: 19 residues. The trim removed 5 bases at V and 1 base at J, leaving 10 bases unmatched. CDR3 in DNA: TGTGCCACCAGCCGATACGGGACTAGCGGGAGTGGATCCTACAATGAGCAGTTCTTC. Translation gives CATSRYGTSGSGSYNEQFF.

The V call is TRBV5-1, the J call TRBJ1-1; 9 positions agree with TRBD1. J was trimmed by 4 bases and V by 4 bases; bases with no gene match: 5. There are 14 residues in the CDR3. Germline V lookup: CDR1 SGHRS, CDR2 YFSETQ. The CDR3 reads CASSRSTGGTEAFF. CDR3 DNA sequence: TGCGCCAGCAGCCGATCGACAGGGGGCACTGAAGCTTTCTTT.

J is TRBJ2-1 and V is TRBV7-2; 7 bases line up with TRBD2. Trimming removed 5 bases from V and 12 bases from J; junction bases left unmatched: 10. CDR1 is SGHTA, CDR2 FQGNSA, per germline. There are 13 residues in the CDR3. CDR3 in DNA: TGTGCCAGCAGCGTGGGGACTAATAAAAGGCAGTTCTTC. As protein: CASSVGTNKRQFF.

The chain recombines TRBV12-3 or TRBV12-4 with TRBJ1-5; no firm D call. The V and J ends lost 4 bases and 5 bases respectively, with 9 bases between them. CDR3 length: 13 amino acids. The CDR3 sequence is CASSSTEYQPQHF. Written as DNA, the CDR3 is TGTGCCAGCAGTTCTACAGAGTATCAGCCCCAGCATTTT.

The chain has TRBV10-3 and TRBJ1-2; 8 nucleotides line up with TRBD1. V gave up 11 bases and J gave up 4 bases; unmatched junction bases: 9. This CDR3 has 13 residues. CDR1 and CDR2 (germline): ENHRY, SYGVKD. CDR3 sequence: CAFWTGISYGYTF. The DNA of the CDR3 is TGTGCCTTCTGGACAGGGATAAGCTATGGCTACACCTTC.

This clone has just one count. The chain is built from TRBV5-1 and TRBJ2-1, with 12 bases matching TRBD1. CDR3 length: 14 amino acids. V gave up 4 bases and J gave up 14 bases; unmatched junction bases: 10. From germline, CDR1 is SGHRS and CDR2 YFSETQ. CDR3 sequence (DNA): TGCGCCAGCAGCCAAGGGACAGGGGGCGTTGGGGAGTTCTTC. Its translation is CASSQGTGGVGEFF.

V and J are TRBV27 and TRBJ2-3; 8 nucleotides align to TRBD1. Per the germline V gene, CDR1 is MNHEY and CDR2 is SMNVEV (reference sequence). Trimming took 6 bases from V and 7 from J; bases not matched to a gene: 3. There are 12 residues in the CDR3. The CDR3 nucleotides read TGTGCCAGCAGCCAGGGGGCCCATACGCAGTATTTT. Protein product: CASSQGAHTQYF.

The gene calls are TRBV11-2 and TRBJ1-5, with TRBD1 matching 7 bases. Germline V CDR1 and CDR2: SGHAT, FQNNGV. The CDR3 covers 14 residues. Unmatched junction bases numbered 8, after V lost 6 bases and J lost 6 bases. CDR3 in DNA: TGTGCCAGCAGGCAGCAGGGGGAACGTCAGCCCCAGCATTTT. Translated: CASRQQGERQPQHF.

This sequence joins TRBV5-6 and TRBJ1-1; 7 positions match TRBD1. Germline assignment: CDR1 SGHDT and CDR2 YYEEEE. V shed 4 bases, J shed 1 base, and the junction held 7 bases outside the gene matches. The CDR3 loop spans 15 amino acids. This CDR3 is CASSPQGLTNTEAFF. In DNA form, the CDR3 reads TGTGCCAGCAGCCCACAGGGGTTAACGAACACTGAAGCTTTCTTT.

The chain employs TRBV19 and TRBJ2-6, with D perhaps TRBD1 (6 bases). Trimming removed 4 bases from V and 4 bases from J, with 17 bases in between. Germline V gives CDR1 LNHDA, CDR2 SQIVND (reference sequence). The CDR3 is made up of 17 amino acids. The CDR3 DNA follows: TGTGCCAGTAGTAATCCCACAGGGCGAGGAGGGGCCAACGTCCTGACTTTC. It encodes CASSNPTGRGGANVLTF.

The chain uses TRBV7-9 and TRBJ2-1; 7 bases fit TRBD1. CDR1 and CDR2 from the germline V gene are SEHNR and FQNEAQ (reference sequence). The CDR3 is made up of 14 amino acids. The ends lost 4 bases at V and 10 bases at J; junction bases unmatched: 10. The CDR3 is CASSSPGQRPEQFF. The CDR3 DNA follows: TGTGCCAGCAGCTCGCCGGGACAGAGGCCAGAGCAGTTCTTC. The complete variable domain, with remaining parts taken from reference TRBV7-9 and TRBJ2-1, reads DTGVSQNPRHKITKRGQNVTFRCDPISEHNRLYWYRQTLGQGPEFLTYFQNEAQLEKSRLLSDRFSAERPKGSFSTLEIQRTEQGDSAMYLCASSSPGQRPEQFFGPGTRLTVL.

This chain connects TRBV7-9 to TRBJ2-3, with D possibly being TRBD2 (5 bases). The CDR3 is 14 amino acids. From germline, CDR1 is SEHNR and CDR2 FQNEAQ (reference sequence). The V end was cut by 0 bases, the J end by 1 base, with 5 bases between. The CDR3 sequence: CASSLAGGTDTQYF. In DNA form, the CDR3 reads TGTGCCAGCAGCTTAGCGGGAGGCACAGATACGCAGTATTTT.

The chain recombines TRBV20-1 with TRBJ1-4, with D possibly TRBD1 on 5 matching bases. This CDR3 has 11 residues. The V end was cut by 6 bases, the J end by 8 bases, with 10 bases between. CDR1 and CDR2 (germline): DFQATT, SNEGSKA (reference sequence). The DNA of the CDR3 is TGCAGTGCGACAGCACAGGAAAAACTGTTTTTT. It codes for CSATAQEKLFF.

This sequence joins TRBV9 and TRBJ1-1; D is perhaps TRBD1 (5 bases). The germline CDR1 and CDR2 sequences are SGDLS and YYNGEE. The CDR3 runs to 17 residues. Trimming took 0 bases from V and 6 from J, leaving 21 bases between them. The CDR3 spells CASSVGLRPGRGAEAFF. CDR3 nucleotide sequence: TGTGCCAGCAGCGTAGGTCTTCGACCAGGGCGGGGGGCTGAAGCTTTCTTT. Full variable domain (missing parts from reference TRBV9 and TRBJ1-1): DSGVTQTPKHLITATGQRVTLRCSPRSGDLSVYWYQQSLDQGLQFLIQYYNGEERAKGNILERFSAQQFPDLHSELNLSSLELGDSALYFCASSVGLRPGRGAEAFFGQGTRLTVV.